This TCR beta chain is from a study of cytomegalovirus exposure and HLA in healthy donors. Losses at the gene ends were 3 bases for V and 2 bases for J; bases not matched to a gene: 7. This CDR3 has 16 amino acids. CDR1 and CDR2 (germline): MNHNS, SASEGT. The PCR used 60 Vbeta and 13 Jbeta primers. TCRdb's table, derived via immunoSEQ multiplex PCR, lists solely in-frame clones and lacks some. The sample contains hundreds of thousands of clones, under 80% of which appear only once. The chain couples TRBV6-1 to TRBJ2-7; 10 bases line up with TRBD2. The receptor's source is a female donor in good health and CMV-seronegative. Sequencing input: PBMCs. CDR3: CASSDILAGSAYEQYF. The CDR3 DNA follows: TGTGCCAGCAGTGATATACTAGCGGGAAGTGCCTACGAGCAGTACTTC.